This T cell receptor (beta chain) was captured by sequencing in a study of identical twins. Findings and caveats of the study: Reduced insertions were recorded for abundant cord blood beta clonotypes, with no such pattern in memory repertoires.

On this clonotype itself: What it recognizes is unknown.

Only healthy Caucasians were enrolled as donors. TCRdb used MiXCR to reprocess the 5' RACE reads, holding one entry per CDR3 protein. The table lists around 450,000 distinct CDR3 sequences, about 14% of them singletons. V dropped 4 bases and J dropped 5 bases, with 12 bases sitting between them. Germline V gene lookup returns CDR1 LGHDT and CDR2 YNNKEL (reference sequence). The CDR3 length is 13 residues. The sample was also reused in another study, on yellow fever vaccine responses in identical twins.

This clonotype was obtained from a woman aged 18-30 years in good health. The sample was CD4+ T cells sorted from blood. The chain couples TRBV3-1 to TRBJ2-7; D remains ambiguous. The CDR3 is CASSRKGIDEQYF. CDR3 coding DNA: TGTGCCAGCAGCCGTAAGGGCATCGACGAGCAGTACTTC.